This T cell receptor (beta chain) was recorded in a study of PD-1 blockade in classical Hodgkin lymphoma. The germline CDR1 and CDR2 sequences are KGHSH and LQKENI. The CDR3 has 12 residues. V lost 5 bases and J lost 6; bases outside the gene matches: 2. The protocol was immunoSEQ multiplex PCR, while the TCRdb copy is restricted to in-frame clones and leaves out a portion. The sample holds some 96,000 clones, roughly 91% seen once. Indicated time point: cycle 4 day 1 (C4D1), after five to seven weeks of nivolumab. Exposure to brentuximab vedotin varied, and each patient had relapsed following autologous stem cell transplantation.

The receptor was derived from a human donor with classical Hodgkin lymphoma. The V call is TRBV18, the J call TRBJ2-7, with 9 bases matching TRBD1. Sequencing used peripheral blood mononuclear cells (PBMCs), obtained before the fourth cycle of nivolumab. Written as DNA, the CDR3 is TGTGCCAGCTCATTGGGACAGGGCGAGCAGTACTTC. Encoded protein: CASSLGQGEQYF.